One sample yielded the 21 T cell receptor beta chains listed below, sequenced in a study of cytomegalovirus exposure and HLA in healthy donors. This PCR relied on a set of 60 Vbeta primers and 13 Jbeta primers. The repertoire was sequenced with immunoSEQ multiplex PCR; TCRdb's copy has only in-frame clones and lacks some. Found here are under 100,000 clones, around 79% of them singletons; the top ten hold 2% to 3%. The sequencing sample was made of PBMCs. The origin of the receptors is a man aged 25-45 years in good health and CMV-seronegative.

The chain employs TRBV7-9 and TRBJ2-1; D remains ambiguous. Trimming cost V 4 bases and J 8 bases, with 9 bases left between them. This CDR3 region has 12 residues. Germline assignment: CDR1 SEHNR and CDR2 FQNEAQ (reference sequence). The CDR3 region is CASSSPLHEQFF. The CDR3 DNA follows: TGTGCCAGCAGCTCCCCTCTCCATGAGCAGTTCTTC.

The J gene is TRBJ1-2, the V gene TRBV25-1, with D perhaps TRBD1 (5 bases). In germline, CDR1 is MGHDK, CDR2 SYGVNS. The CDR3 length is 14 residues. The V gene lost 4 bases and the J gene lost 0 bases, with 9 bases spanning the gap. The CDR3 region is CASSVGQANYGYTF. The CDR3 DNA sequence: TGTGCCAGCAGTGTTGGACAAGCTAACTATGGCTACACCTTC.

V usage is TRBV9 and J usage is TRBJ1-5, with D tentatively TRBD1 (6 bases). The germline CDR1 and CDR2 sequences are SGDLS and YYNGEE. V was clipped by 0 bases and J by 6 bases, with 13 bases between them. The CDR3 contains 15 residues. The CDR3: CASSVGTLQGQPQHF. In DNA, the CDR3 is TGTGCCAGCAGCGTAGGAACGTTACAGGGTCAGCCCCAGCATTTT.

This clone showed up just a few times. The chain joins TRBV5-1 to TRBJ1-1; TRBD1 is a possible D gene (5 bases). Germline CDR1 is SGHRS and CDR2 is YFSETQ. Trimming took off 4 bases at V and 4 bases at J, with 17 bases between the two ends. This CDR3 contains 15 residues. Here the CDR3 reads CASSPGEGWITEAFF. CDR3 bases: TGCGCCAGCAGCCCGGGGGAGGGTTGGATCACTGAAGCTTTCTTT. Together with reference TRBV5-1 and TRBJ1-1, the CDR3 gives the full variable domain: KAGVTQTPRYLIKTRGQQVTLSCSPISGHRSVSWYQQTPGQGLQFLFEYFSETQRNKGNFPGRFSGRQFSNSRSEMNVSTLELGDSALYLCASSPGEGWITEAFFGQGTRLTVV.

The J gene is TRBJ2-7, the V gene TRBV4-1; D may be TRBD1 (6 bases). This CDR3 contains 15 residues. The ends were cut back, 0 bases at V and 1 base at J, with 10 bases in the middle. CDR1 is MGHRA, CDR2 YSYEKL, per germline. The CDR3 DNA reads TGCGCCAGCAGCCAAGATCAGGGGCAGTCCTACGAGCAGTACTTC. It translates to CASSQDQGQSYEQYF.

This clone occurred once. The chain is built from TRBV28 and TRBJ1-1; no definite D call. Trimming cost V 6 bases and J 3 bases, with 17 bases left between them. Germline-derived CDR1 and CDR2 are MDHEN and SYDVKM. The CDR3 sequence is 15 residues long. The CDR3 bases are TGTGCCAGCAGCCCCCTCAGCGACGGATACACTGAAGCTTTCTTT. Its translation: CASSPLSDGYTEAFF.

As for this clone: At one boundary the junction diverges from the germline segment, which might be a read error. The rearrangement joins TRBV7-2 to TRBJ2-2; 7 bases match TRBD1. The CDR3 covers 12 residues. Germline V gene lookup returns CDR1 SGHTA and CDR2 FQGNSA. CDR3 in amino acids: CASSSLGQEVFF. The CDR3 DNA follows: TGTGCCAGCAGCTCCCTCGGACAGGAGGTGTTTTTT.

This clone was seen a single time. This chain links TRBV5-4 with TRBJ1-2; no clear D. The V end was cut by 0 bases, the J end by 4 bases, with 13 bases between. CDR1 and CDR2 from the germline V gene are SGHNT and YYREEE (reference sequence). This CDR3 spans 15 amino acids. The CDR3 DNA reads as TGTGCCAGCAGCTTGGAACCCGACACCTCCTATGGCTACACCTTC. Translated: CASSLEPDTSYGYTF. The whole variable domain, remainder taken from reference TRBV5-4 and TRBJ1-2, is ETGVTQSPTHLIKTRGQQVTLRCSSQSGHNTVSWYQQALGQGPQFIFQYYREEENGRGNFPPRFSGLQFPNYSSELNVNALELDDSALYLCASSLEPDTSYGYTFGSGTRLTVV.

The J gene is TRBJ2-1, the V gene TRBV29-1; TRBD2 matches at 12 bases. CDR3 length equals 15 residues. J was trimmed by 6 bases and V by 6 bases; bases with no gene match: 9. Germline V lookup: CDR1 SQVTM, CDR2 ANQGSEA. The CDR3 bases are TGCAGCGTCGCGCCTAGCGGGAGGGCCACCAATGAGCAGTTCTTC. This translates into CSVAPSGRATNEQFF.

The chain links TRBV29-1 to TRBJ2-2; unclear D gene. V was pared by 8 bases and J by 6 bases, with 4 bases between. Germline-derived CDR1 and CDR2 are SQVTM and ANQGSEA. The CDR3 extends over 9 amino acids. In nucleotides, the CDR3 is TGCAGCCCTTCCGGGGAGCTGTTTTTT. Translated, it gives CSPSGELFF.

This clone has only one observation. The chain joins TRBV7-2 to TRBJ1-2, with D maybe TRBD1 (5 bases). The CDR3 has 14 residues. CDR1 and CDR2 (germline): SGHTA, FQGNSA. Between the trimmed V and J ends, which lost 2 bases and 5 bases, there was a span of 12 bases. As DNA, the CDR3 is TGTGCCAGCAGCTTAAGCCAGGGTATTTATGGCTACACCTTC. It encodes CASSLSQGIYGYTF.

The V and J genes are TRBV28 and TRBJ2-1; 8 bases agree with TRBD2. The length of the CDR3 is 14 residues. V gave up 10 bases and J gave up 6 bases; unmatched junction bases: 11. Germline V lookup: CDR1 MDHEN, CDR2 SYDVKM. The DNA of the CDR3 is TGTGCCACCCTACTAAGCGGGAGACGCAATGAGCAGTTCTTC. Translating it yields CATLLSGRRNEQFF.

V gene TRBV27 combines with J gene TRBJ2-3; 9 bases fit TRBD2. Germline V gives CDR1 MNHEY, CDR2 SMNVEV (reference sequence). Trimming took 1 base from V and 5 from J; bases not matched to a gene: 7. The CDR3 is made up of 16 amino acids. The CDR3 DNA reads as TGTGCCAGCAGTTTATATGGCGGGAGGGTCAAAGATACGCAGTATTTT. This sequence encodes CASSLYGGRVKDTQYF.

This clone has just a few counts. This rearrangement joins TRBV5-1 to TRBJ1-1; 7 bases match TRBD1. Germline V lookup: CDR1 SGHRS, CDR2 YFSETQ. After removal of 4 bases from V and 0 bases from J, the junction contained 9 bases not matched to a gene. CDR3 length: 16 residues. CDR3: CASSRGDRSMNTEAFF. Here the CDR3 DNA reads TGCGCCAGCAGCCGCGGGGACAGATCCATGAACACTGAAGCTTTCTTT.

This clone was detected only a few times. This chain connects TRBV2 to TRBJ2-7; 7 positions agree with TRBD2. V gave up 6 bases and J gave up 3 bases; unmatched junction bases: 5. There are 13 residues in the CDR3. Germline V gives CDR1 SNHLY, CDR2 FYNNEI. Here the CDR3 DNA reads TGTGCCAGCAGGAGGCTAGCGGACTACGAGCAGTACTTC. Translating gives CASRRLADYEQYF.

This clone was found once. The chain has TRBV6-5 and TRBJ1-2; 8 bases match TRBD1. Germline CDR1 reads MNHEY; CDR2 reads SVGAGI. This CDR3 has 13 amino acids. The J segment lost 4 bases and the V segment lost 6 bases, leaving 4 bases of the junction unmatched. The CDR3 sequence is CASRLTGGYGYTF. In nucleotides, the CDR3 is TGTGCCAGCAGACTCACAGGGGGCTATGGCTACACCTTC.

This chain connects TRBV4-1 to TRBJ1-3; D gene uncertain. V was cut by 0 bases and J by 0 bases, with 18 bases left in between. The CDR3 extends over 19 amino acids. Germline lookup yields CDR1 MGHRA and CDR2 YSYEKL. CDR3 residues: CASSQDLFETPSSGNTIYF. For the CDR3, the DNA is TGCGCCAGCAGCCAAGATCTATTTGAGACACCAAGCTCTGGAAACACCATATATTTT.

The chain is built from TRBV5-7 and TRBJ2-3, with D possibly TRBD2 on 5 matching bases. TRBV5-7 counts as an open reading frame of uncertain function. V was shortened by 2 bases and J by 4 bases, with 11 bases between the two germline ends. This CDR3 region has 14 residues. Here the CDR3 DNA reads TGTGCCAGCAGCTTTTGTCCGCGGGCAGATACGCAGTATTTT. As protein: CASSFCPRADTQYF.

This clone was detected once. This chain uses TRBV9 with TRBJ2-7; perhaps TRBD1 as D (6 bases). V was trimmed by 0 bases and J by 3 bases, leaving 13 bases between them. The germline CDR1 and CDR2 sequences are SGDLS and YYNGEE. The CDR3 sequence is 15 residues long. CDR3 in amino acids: CASSVGQGLFYEQYF. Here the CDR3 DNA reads TGTGCCAGCAGCGTAGGCCAGGGGCTGTTCTACGAGCAGTACTTC.

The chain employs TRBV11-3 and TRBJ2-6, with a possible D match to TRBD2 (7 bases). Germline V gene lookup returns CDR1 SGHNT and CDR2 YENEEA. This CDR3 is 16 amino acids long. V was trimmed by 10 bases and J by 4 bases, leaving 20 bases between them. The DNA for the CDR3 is TGTGCCAAGGGGGGGGCCTCAATATTCGGGGCCAACGTCCTGACTTTC. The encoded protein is CAKGGASIFGANVLTF.

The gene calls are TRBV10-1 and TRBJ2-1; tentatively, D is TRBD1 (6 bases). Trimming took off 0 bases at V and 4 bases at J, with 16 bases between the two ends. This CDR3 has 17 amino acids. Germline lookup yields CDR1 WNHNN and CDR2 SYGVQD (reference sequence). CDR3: CASSESSWKGEYNEQFF. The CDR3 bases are TGCGCCAGCAGTGAGTCTTCATGGAAGGGGGAATACAATGAGCAGTTCTTC.